This TCR beta chain was recovered during a study of blood T cell repertoires in COVID-19. Study context: Samples of COVID-19 (acute and convalescent) were obtained from the United States, Italy and Spain. Sample material is recorded as cDNA or gDNA derived from T cells, B-cell-depleted T cells, or PBMCs.

The CDR3 sequence is 17 residues long. Germline trimming cut 2 bases from V and 4 bases from J; bases unmatched to any gene: 13. Germline V CDR1 and CDR2: SGHRS, YFSETQ. Original processing notes: Amplification of reference gene primers provided the estimated nucleated cell counts. The data were produced by immunoSEQ multiplex PCR, yet TCRdb's version contains in-frame clones alone and is incomplete. That table gives V, J and clone size, and the DNA gave D and trimming. The table has some 56,000 clones, approximately 88% seen once; the top ten hold 20% to 25%. The clonotype was recovered from a human donor in a cohort sampled during active COVID-19. The chain employs TRBV5-1 and TRBJ2-5; the match to TRBD2 covers 8 bases. What was sequenced was peripheral blood. The CDR3 loop reads CASSFYLSAGGRETQYF. CDR3 DNA sequence: TGCGCCAGCAGCTTTTACCTTTCGGCGGGGGGTCGAGAGACCCAGTACTTC.